Below are 14 T cell receptor beta chains sequenced from a single sample in a study of radiotherapy plus CTLA-4 blockade in lung cancer. Here immunoSEQ multiplex PCR was the method, and the copy in TCRdb shows in-frame clones only, minus some. Of tens of thousands of clones in the sample, approximately 77% were seen once. The sequencing used peripheral blood, collected from a patient treated with radiotherapy plus ipilimumab. These receptor sequences come from a human donor with non-small cell lung cancer who had a complete response to radiotherapy plus ipilimumab.

This clone showed up just a few times. The chain joins TRBV19 to TRBJ2-7, with 8 bases identical to TRBD1. This CDR3 is 14 amino acids long. Germline V lookup: CDR1 LNHDA, CDR2 SQIVND (reference sequence). Trimming cost V 6 bases and J 2 bases; bases outside gene matches: 6. CDR3: CASRITGGPYEQYF. CDR3 bases: TGTGCCAGTAGAATTACAGGGGGTCCCTACGAGCAGTACTTC.

This clone was counted only a few times. The chain couples TRBV7-9 to TRBJ2-1; D ambiguous. Deletions cut 5 bases from V and 6 bases from J, with 17 bases between. The CDR3 is made up of 15 amino acids. Per germline, CDR1 SEHNR and CDR2 FQNEAQ (reference sequence). CDR3 coding DNA: TGTGCCAGCAGCCTTCTAGGTCCTCGGGTCAATGAGCAGTTCTTC. Translation gives CASSLLGPRVNEQFF.

The chain links TRBV12-5 to TRBJ1-4; D unresolved. This CDR3 has 12 residues. V was shortened by 2 bases and J by 8 bases, with 6 bases between the two germline ends. Germline CDR1 reads LGHNT; CDR2 reads FRNRAP. In DNA, the CDR3 is TGTGCTAGTGGTTTGTTAGGGGAAAAACTGTTTTTT. Its protein product is CASGLLGEKLFF.

The V gene is TRBV7-2, the J gene TRBJ2-5; D is perhaps TRBD2 (6 bases). With 5 bases removed from V and 5 bases from J, the gap between germline ends came to 21 bases. This CDR3 spans 16 amino acids. Germline V gives CDR1 SGHTA, CDR2 FQGNSA. The chain's CDR3 is CASSRGSGDRVETQYF. In DNA form, the CDR3 reads TGTGCCAGCAGCCGAGGGTCGGGGGACCGGGTCGAGACCCAGTACTTC.

Of note for this clone: Different DNA sequences within this sample yield the same CDR3. The CDR3 DNA reads as TGCGCCAGCAGCCAAGATCGGAACAGAATGGAAGCTTTCTTT. Its translation: CASSQDRNRMEAFF. The rearrangement links TRBV4-1 to TRBJ1-1; no definite D call. CDR1 is MGHRA and CDR2 is YSYEKL in the germline V gene. The CDR3 sequence is 14 residues long. Between the trimmed V and J ends, which lost 0 bases and 8 bases, there was a span of 13 bases.

This clone was counted between two and nine times. The genes are TRBV6-5 and TRBJ2-7; TRBD2 matches 9 bases. Germline V gives CDR1 MNHEY, CDR2 SVGAGI. There are 15 residues in the CDR3. With 2 bases clipped from V and 6 bases from J, the junction kept 8 bases outside the gene matches. This CDR3 reads CASSYGSLAGSEQYF. CDR3 coding DNA: TGTGCCAGCAGTTACGGTTCTCTAGCGGGGAGCGAGCAGTACTTC.

The chain links TRBV6-1 to TRBJ2-6; the match to TRBD1 covers 9 bases. Germline V gene data show CDR1 as MNHNS and CDR2 as SASEGT. J was trimmed by 2 bases and V by 3 bases; bases with no gene match: 5. This CDR3 has 17 residues. The CDR3 sequence is CASSDGQGRPGANVLTF. The CDR3 coding sequence is TGTGCCAGCAGTGACGGACAGGGGAGGCCTGGGGCCAACGTCCTGACTTTC.

The rearrangement links TRBV5-1 to TRBJ1-4; possibly TRBD1 for D (6 bases). V was clipped by 6 bases and J by 6 bases, with 18 bases between them. This CDR3 is 15 amino acids long. Germline CDR1 and CDR2: SGHRS and YFSETQ. For the CDR3, the DNA is TGCGCCAGCACCTCTTCGACAGGTCAAGATGAAAAACTGTTTTTT. Translating gives CASTSSTGQDEKLFF.

The rearrangement uses TRBV15 and TRBJ2-2; tentatively, D is TRBD1 (6 bases). V was pared by 8 bases and J by 7 bases, with 14 bases between. Germline V lookup: CDR1 LNHNV, CDR2 YYDKDF (reference sequence). The CDR3 is made up of 13 amino acids. The CDR3: CATSDSYDGELFF. DNA for the CDR3: TGTGCCACCTCGGACAGCTATGACGGGGAGCTGTTTTTT.

This chain links TRBV5-1 with TRBJ2-3, with no clear D. The germline CDR1 and CDR2 sequences are SGHRS and YFSETQ. The CDR3 totals 15 residues. The V end was cut by 0 bases, the J end by 8 bases, with 16 bases between. The chain's CDR3 is CASSLGSGLLSTQYF. The CDR3 coding sequence is TGCGCCAGCAGCTTGGGGTCGGGCCTTCTTTCTACGCAGTATTTT.

This chain joins TRBV9 and TRBJ2-7; 11 bases match TRBD1. Germline CDR1 SGDLS, CDR2 YYNGEE. The CDR3 length is 14 residues. V shed 4 bases and J 4 bases; nucleotides not matched to a gene: 4. This CDR3 reads CASSRTGGGYEQYF. CDR3 coding DNA: TGTGCCAGCAGCCGGACAGGGGGCGGATACGAGCAGTACTTC.

This chain uses TRBV4-3 with TRBJ1-3, with a weak D call TRBD1 (5 bases). The V gene's germline CDR1 is LGHNA and CDR2 YSLEER. The CDR3 is 17 residues long. V was trimmed by 0 bases and J by 0 bases, leaving 12 bases between them. CDR3 nucleotides: TGCGCCAGCAGCCAAGATCTCCGGGGGTTCTCTGGAAACACCATATATTTT. Protein sequence: CASSQDLRGFSGNTIYF.

This sequence joins TRBV4-1 and TRBJ2-1, with TRBD2 matching over 7 bases. The length of the CDR3 is 15 residues. The germline CDR1 and CDR2 sequences are MGHRA and YSYEKL. The V segment lost 4 bases and the J segment 4 bases; nucleotides outside the gene matches: 7. The CDR3 nucleotides are TGCGCCAGCAGCCTGCAAGCGGGGCTTTACAATGAGCAGTTCTTC. Residues: CASSLQAGLYNEQFF.

The sample holds a few counts of this clone. The chain recombines TRBV7-9 with TRBJ2-1; 7 bases align to TRBD2. Germline V lookup: CDR1 SEHNR, CDR2 FQNEAQ (reference sequence). The CDR3 runs 14 residues. Trimming removed 2 bases from V and 3 bases from J; junction bases left unmatched: 1. CDR3 bases: TGTGCCAGCAGCTTATCTAGCGGCTACAATGAGCAGTTCTTC. It encodes CASSLSSGYNEQFF.